Below are 25 T cell receptor beta chains sequenced from a single sample in a study of blood T cell repertoires in COVID-19. Profiled with immunoSEQ multiplex PCR; TCRdb holds only in-frame clones, not every one. The top ten clones hold approximately 6.2% of a sample with 25,000 to 35,000 clones, around 87% of them seen once. The specimen was peripheral blood. The receptors originated from a human donor in a cohort sampled during active COVID-19.

This sequence joins TRBV19 and TRBJ2-1, with 8 bases matching TRBD2. The CDR3 is 14 amino acids. Germline-derived CDR1 and CDR2 are LNHDA and SQIVND (reference sequence). J was trimmed by 8 bases and V by 3 bases; bases with no gene match: 6. This chain's CDR3 is CASSIRRLAHEQFF. Here the CDR3 DNA reads TGTGCCAGTAGTATTCGCCGACTAGCGCATGAGCAGTTCTTC.

The rearrangement links TRBV5-1 to TRBJ2-7; D may be TRBD2 (5 bases). The V end was cut by 2 bases, the J end by 5 bases, with 23 bases between. The germline V gene has CDR1 SGHRS and CDR2 YFSETQ. This CDR3 spans 17 amino acids. The CDR3, as DNA: TGCGCCAGCAGCTTTGGTCGCGCTAGAGGGAACGACCACGAGCAGTACTTC. Translating gives CASSFGRARGNDHEQYF.

The V call is TRBV18, the J call TRBJ2-7; 7 bases align to TRBD2. Germline-derived CDR1 and CDR2 are KGHSH and LQKENI. With V trimmed by 3 bases and J by 5 bases, 13 bases remained unmatched. This CDR3 spans 16 amino acids. CDR3 loop: CASSPTAGDFYDEQYF. CDR3 nucleotides: TGTGCCAGCTCACCCACGGCGGGGGATTTCTATGACGAGCAGTACTTC.

This clone is a singleton in its sample. CDR3 nucleotide sequence: TGTGCCAGCAAACCGACAGGGCCTTTGGGGAGCAATCAGCCCCAGCATTTT. It is translated as CASKPTGPLGSNQPQHF. The chain employs TRBV14 and TRBJ1-5; 7 bases align to TRBD1. CDR1 is SGHDN, CDR2 FVKESK, per germline. This CDR3 is 17 amino acids long. V lost 7 bases to trimming and J lost 1 base; unmatched junction nucleotides: 13.

This chain uses TRBV24-1 with TRBJ1-2, with 9 bases fitting TRBD1. There are 14 residues in the CDR3. The V and J ends lost 5 bases and 6 bases, in that order; junction bases with no gene match: 6. CDR1 and CDR2 (germline): KGHDR, SFDVKD. The CDR3 coding sequence is TGTGCCACCAGTGGCCCGGGACAGGGCCATGGCTACACCTTC. Its translation is CATSGPGQGHGYTF.

This rearrangement joins TRBV14 to TRBJ2-5, with 9 bases identical to TRBD1. The germline V gene encodes CDR1 SGHDN and CDR2 FVKESK. This CDR3 contains 16 residues. J gave up 1 base and V 4 bases, and 7 bases lay outside the gene matches. The CDR3 nucleotides read TGTGCCAGCAGCCCTTTAGTGGGACAGGGCCAAGAGACCCAGTACTTC. This translates into CASSPLVGQGQETQYF.

The V call is TRBV2, the J call TRBJ2-1; 10 bases map to TRBD2. From germline, CDR1 is SNHLY and CDR2 FYNNEI. The trim removed 2 bases at V and 2 bases at J, leaving 6 bases unmatched. The CDR3 contains 17 residues. The CDR3 DNA is TGTGCCAGCAGTGAACGGGCTAGCGGGGGCCCCTACAATGAGCAGTTCTTC. This translates into CASSERASGGPYNEQFF. Complete variable domain (other parts from reference TRBV2 and TRBJ2-1): EPEVTQTPSHQVTQMGQEVILRCVPISNHLYFYWYRQILGQKVEFLVSFYNNEISEKSEIFDDQFSVERPDGSNFTLKIRSTKLEDSAMYFCASSERASGGPYNEQFFGPGTRLTVL.

The rearrangement uses TRBV27 and TRBJ2-3, with no clear D. The CDR3 loop spans 12 amino acids. Germline CDR1 reads MNHEY; CDR2 reads SMNVEV (reference sequence). Trimming shortened V by 8 bases and J by 7 bases, and 13 bases separated the two germline ends. The CDR3 DNA follows: TGTGCCAGCGGCCCTTTCCCAAATACGCAGTATTTT. As protein: CASGPFPNTQYF.

The genes are TRBV2 and TRBJ2-1; 8 bases line up with TRBD2. The germline V gene has CDR1 SNHLY and CDR2 FYNNEI. The CDR3 length is 15 residues. After removal of 6 bases from V and 12 bases from J, the junction contained 16 bases not matched to a gene. The CDR3 is CASSLGRGDPVWQFF. The DNA for the CDR3 is TGTGCCAGCAGCCTGGGGCGGGGGGACCCGGTTTGGCAGTTCTTC.

This chain joins TRBV6-6 and TRBJ2-7; D perhaps matches TRBD2 (7 bases). Trimming took 7 bases from V and 2 from J, leaving 15 bases between them. From germline, CDR1 is MNHNY and CDR2 SVGAGI (reference sequence). The CDR3 length is 14 residues. In nucleotides, the CDR3 is TGTGCCAGCACCACCACGGGGGGCCCCTACGAGCAGTACTTC. Translated: CASTTTGGPYEQYF.

This clone was seen a handful of times. The chain links TRBV5-1 to TRBJ2-3, with a weak D call TRBD1 (5 bases). Germline CDR1 is SGHRS and CDR2 is YFSETQ. The CDR3 loop spans 12 amino acids. V lost 0 bases and J 6 bases, leaving 5 bases between the germline ends. The CDR3 sequence is CASSLEGDTQYF. The DNA of the CDR3 is TGCGCCAGCAGCTTGGAGGGGGATACGCAGTATTTT.

The chain is built from TRBV27 and TRBJ2-3; the D gene is possibly TRBD2 (6 bases). The germline gives CDR1 MNHEY, CDR2 SMNVEV (reference sequence). The CDR3 loop spans 14 amino acids. V lost 4 bases and J 4 bases, leaving 12 bases between the germline ends. The CDR3 region is CASSYRSGADTQYF. In DNA, the CDR3 is TGTGCCAGCAGTTACCGCTCGGGGGCAGATACGCAGTATTTT.

V is TRBV9 and J is TRBJ2-3; 7 bases fit TRBD1. Germline assignment: CDR1 SGDLS and CDR2 YYNGEE. The CDR3 totals 15 residues. Trimming cost V 4 bases and J 2 bases; bases outside gene matches: 7. The CDR3 DNA reads as TGTGCCAGCAGCCCCTCACAGGGGTTCACAGATACGCAGTATTTT. Translating gives CASSPSQGFTDTQYF. The full variable domain, rest sourced from reference TRBV9 and TRBJ2-3, is DSGVTQTPKHLITATGQRVTLRCSPRSGDLSVYWYQQSLDQGLQFLIQYYNGEERAKGNILERFSAQQFPDLHSELNLSSLELGDSALYFCASSPSQGFTDTQYFGPGTRLTVL.

The rearrangement links TRBV6-5 to TRBJ2-7; TRBD1 aligns across 9 bases. The CDR3 covers 14 residues. J gave up 5 bases and V 8 bases, and 10 bases lay outside the gene matches. Germline V CDR1 and CDR2: MNHEY, SVGAGI. The CDR3 sequence: CASRVGTGNHEQYF. CDR3 DNA: TGTGCCAGCCGGGTAGGGACAGGGAACCACGAGCAGTACTTC.

The J gene is TRBJ2-3, the V gene TRBV11-2, with unresolved D. The CDR3 loop spans 17 amino acids. Trimming shortened V by 4 bases and J by 3 bases, and 20 bases separated the two germline ends. Germline V gene lookup returns CDR1 SGHAT and CDR2 FQNNGV. The CDR3 loop is CASSSAVIDPLTDTQYF. In DNA, the CDR3 is TGTGCCAGCAGCTCTGCGGTGATAGACCCCCTAACAGATACGCAGTATTTT.

The chain recombines TRBV3-1 (or the pseudogene TRBV3-2) with TRBJ2-1; D might be TRBD2 (5 bases). Germline V gives CDR1 LGHDT, CDR2 YNNKEL (reference sequence). V was clipped by 0 bases and J by 0 bases, with 12 bases between them. The length of the CDR3 is 17 residues. Here the CDR3 reads CASSQDRGGPSYNEQFF. In DNA form, the CDR3 reads TGTGCCAGCAGCCAAGATCGAGGCGGGCCCTCCTACAATGAGCAGTTCTTC.

This chain links TRBV6-6 with TRBJ2-7; D is perhaps TRBD1 (6 bases). Germline assignment: CDR1 MNHNY and CDR2 SVGAGI (reference sequence). The CDR3 has 14 amino acids. Trimming stripped 0 bases from V and 6 bases from J, with 12 bases between. The CDR3 spells CASSYSTQGSEQYF. As DNA, the CDR3 is TGTGCCAGCAGTTACTCGACGCAGGGGAGCGAGCAGTACTTC.

This chain links TRBV5-1 with TRBJ2-5; 7 nucleotides match TRBD1. Per germline, CDR1 SGHRS and CDR2 YFSETQ. The CDR3 loop spans 15 amino acids. Germline trimming cut 3 bases from V and 9 bases from J; bases unmatched to any gene: 14. CDR3 DNA sequence: TGCGCCAGCAGCTCTCCCTACAGGGGTGATTCGTCCCAGTACTTC. Its protein product is CASSSPYRGDSSQYF.

This chain joins TRBV6-1 and TRBJ2-2; 10 nucleotides agree with TRBD2. The trim removed 3 bases at V and 4 bases at J, leaving 5 bases unmatched. Germline V gene sequence: CDR1 MNHNS, CDR2 SASEGT. The CDR3 contains 16 residues. CDR3 protein: CASSELAGDATGELFF. CDR3 in DNA: TGTGCCAGCAGTGAGCTAGCGGGGGACGCCACCGGGGAGCTGTTTTTT.

The chain combines TRBV24-1 with TRBJ1-2; TRBD1 matches 10 bases. Germline CDR1 and CDR2: KGHDR and SFDVKD. The length of the CDR3 is 15 residues. With 7 bases clipped from V and 3 bases from J, the junction kept 7 bases outside the gene matches. Here the CDR3 reads CATSPDRGLYYGYTF. CDR3 sequence (DNA): TGTGCCACCAGCCCCGACAGGGGGCTCTACTATGGCTACACCTTC.

This chain joins TRBV10-3 and TRBJ2-7; TRBD2 aligns across 8 bases. From germline, CDR1 is ENHRY and CDR2 SYGVKD. The CDR3 covers 16 residues. Trimming took 6 bases from V and 2 from J; bases not matched to a gene: 12. CDR3 in amino acids: CAISATPPAGAYEQYF. CDR3 coding DNA: TGTGCCATCAGCGCAACCCCCCCAGCGGGAGCCTACGAGCAGTACTTC.

This chain links TRBV28 with TRBJ2-1, with a possible D match to TRBD1 (6 bases). This CDR3 spans 14 amino acids. Germline CDR1 reads MDHEN; CDR2 reads SYDVKM. Trimming pared 8 bases from V and 2 bases from J, leaving 13 bases between. DNA of the CDR3: TGTGCCAGCTCGACACAGGGAACCTACAATGAGCAGTTCTTC. The encoded protein is CASSTQGTYNEQFF.

The chain is built from TRBV11-3 and TRBJ2-7; perhaps TRBD2 as D (6 bases). This CDR3 spans 15 amino acids. Germline V lookup: CDR1 SGHNT, CDR2 YENEEA. Between the trimmed V and J ends, which lost 4 bases and 6 bases, there was a span of 19 bases. In nucleotides, the CDR3 is TGTGCCAGCAGCTCAACAAGAGGCGGGGTGGCCGAGCAGTACTTC. As protein: CASSSTRGGVAEQYF.

This clone was found once. The rearrangement joins TRBV19 to TRBJ2-3, with TRBD2 matching 9 bases. With V trimmed by 6 bases and J by 4 bases, 8 bases remained unmatched. This CDR3 is 15 amino acids long. In germline, CDR1 is LNHDA, CDR2 SQIVND (reference sequence). CDR3 region: CASSLAGGGPDTQYF. CDR3 nucleotides: TGTGCCAGTAGCCTTGCGGGGGGGGGCCCAGATACGCAGTATTTT.

The rearrangement joins TRBV19 to TRBJ2-7; 8 nucleotides match TRBD1. The CDR3 consists of 15 residues. Germline trimming cut 4 bases from V and 5 bases from J; bases unmatched to any gene: 10. Germline CDR1 and CDR2: LNHDA and SQIVND (reference sequence). For the CDR3, the DNA is TGTGCCAGTAGTAGAAACGGACAGGGATCAGACGAGCAGTACTTC. This translates into CASSRNGQGSDEQYF.